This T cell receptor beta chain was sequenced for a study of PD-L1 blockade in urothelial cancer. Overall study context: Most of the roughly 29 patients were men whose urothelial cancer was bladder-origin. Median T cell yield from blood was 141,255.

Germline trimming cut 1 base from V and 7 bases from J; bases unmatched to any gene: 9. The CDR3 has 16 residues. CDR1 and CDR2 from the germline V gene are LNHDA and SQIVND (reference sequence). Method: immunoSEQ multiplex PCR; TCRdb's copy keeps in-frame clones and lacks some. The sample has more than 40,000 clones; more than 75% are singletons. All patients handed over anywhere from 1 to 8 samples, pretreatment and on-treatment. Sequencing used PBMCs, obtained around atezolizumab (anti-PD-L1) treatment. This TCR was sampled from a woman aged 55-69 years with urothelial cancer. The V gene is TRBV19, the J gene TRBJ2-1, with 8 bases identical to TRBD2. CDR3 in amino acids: CASSIVGGGLGNEQFF. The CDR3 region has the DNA TGTGCCAGTAGTATAGTCGGCGGGGGGCTTGGGAATGAGCAGTTCTTC.